Presented here are 22 T cell receptor beta chains from one specimen sequenced in a study of shared clonotypes between healthy human individuals. Terminally differentiated effector memory CD45RA+ cells were excluded from the naive CD8 cells, which were CD45RO-negative and positively selected for CCR7. Libraries were prepared by immunoSEQ multiplex PCR; TCRdb keeps only in-frame clonotypes and omits some of them. This table holds over 2,000,000 clones, roughly 93% found once. Sequencing used naive CD8+ T cells from PBMCs. Receptor source: a man aged 18 to 35 in good health. Some clones in this sample may be carry-over from other donors' samples.

DNA for the CDR3: TGTGCCAGCAGCATTGGGACTAGCGACTACAATGAGCAGTTCTTC. Translation gives CASSIGTSDYNEQFF. This chain links TRBV9 with TRBJ2-1; 10 bases align to TRBD2. The CDR3 extends over 15 amino acids. Germline lookup yields CDR1 SGDLS and CDR2 YYNGEE. The trim removed 4 bases at V and 3 bases at J, leaving 4 bases unmatched.

This sequence joins TRBV29-1 and TRBJ2-5, with TRBD1 matching over 7 bases. Germline V gene lookup returns CDR1 SQVTM and CDR2 ANQGSEA. V lost 6 bases and J lost 5; bases outside the gene matches: 9. The CDR3 has 13 amino acids. The CDR3 DNA follows: TGCAGCGTCGCGACAGGGTCGATGGAGACCCAGTACTTC. As protein: CSVATGSMETQYF.

As regards this clone: The same CDR3 is also encoded by other DNA sequences in this sample. The chain uses TRBV7-9 and TRBJ1-5; no firm D call. With 2 bases removed from V and 0 bases from J, the gap between germline ends came to 5 bases. CDR1 SEHNR and CDR2 FQNEAQ come from the germline V gene (reference sequence). CDR3 size: 14 residues. CDR3 amino acids: CASSLTDSNQPQHF. CDR3 nucleotides: TGTGCCAGCAGCTTAACGGATAGCAATCAGCCCCAGCATTTT.

V and J are TRBV7-9 and TRBJ1-2; the D is unclear. Trimming pared 4 bases from V and 5 bases from J, leaving 11 bases between. There are 13 residues in the CDR3. CDR1 and CDR2 from the germline V gene are SEHNR and FQNEAQ (reference sequence). The CDR3 nucleotides read TGTGCCAGCAGCTCGCGTGGGGAATATGGCTACACCTTC. It encodes CASSSRGEYGYTF.

The V call is TRBV4-3, the J call TRBJ2-7, with 11 nucleotides matching TRBD2. V shed 0 bases and J 2 bases; nucleotides not matched to a gene: 12. The CDR3 has 19 amino acids. Germline loops: CDR1 LGHNA, CDR2 YSLEER. The CDR3 DNA is TGCGCCAGCAGCCAAGATGTAGGTCCCCCGACTAGCGGGACCTACGAGCAGTACTTC. Protein product: CASSQDVGPPTSGTYEQYF.

The V and J genes are TRBV5-1 and TRBJ1-1, with TRBD1 identical over 7 bases. The CDR3 extends over 12 amino acids. CDR1 and CDR2 (germline): SGHRS, YFSETQ. The trim removed 4 bases at V and 11 bases at J, leaving 8 bases unmatched. CDR3 sequence (DNA): TGCGCCAGCAGCCTAAACACAGGGGAGGCTTTCTTT. Its translation: CASSLNTGEAFF. The whole variable domain, filled in from reference TRBV5-1 and TRBJ1-1, reads KAGVTQTPRYLIKTRGQQVTLSCSPISGHRSVSWYQQTPGQGLQFLFEYFSETQRNKGNFPGRFSGRQFSNSRSEMNVSTLELGDSALYLCASSLNTGEAFFGQGTRLTVV.

A note on this clone: This same CDR3 is encoded by further DNA sequences in the sample. The chain recombines TRBV29-1 with TRBJ1-2; no reliable D call. This CDR3 is built from 11 residues. With 7 bases removed from V and 3 bases from J, the gap between germline ends came to 9 bases. Per germline, CDR1 SQVTM and CDR2 ANQGSEA. DNA for the CDR3: TGCAGCGCAGATGGTTACTATGGCTACACCTTC. It yields the protein CSADGYYGYTF.

This chain links TRBV6-1 with TRBJ2-3; D unresolved. The length of the CDR3 is 15 residues. Germline V gene data show CDR1 as MNHNS and CDR2 as SASEGT. The ends were cut back, 3 bases at V and 6 bases at J, with 16 bases in the middle. The CDR3 DNA reads TGTGCCAGCAGTGACAGACCTACAGTCTTCGATACGCAGTATTTT. The encoded protein is CASSDRPTVFDTQYF.

The chain couples TRBV27 to TRBJ2-1, with 7 positions matching TRBD1. The CDR3 extends over 14 amino acids. V gave up 6 bases and J gave up 3 bases; unmatched junction bases: 5. Germline CDR1 MNHEY, CDR2 SMNVEV (reference sequence). The CDR3 DNA sequence: TGTGCCAGCAGAAAGGGGGCTGGCTACAATGAGCAGTTCTTC. Translation gives CASRKGAGYNEQFF.

V is TRBV7-9 and J is TRBJ2-7; a weak D match, TRBD1 (6 bases). The CDR3 runs to 14 residues. Germline-derived CDR1 and CDR2 are SEHNR and FQNEAQ (reference sequence). V was clipped by 5 bases and J by 2 bases, with 13 bases between them. The CDR3 loop is CASSPLQGPYEQYF. The DNA for the CDR3 is TGTGCCAGCAGCCCGTTACAGGGACCCTACGAGCAGTACTTC.

The chain links TRBV6-1 to TRBJ1-2; 9 bases align to TRBD1. The CDR3 loop spans 15 amino acids. The ends lost 7 bases at V and 2 bases at J; junction bases unmatched: 8. Germline V gene lookup returns CDR1 MNHNS and CDR2 SASEGT. CDR3 in DNA: TGTGCCAGCACCCTCCGGACAGGGGACAACTATGGCTACACCTTC. This encodes CASTLRTGDNYGYTF.

This clone was detected once. This chain uses TRBV5-8 with TRBJ2-7; perhaps TRBD2 as D (6 bases). Trimming left V 5 bases short and J 2 bases short, with 14 bases between. The CDR3 runs 14 residues. From germline, CDR1 is SGHTS and CDR2 YDEGEE. CDR3 DNA: TGTGCCAGCAGGCCTATAGCGGAGGCCTACGAGCAGTACTTC. This codes for CASRPIAEAYEQYF.

The rearrangement uses TRBV4-2 and TRBJ2-1; the D is unclear. Germline assignment: CDR1 LGHNA and CDR2 YNFKEQ. The CDR3 has 17 amino acids. V dropped 4 bases and J dropped 0 bases, with 16 bases sitting between them. Here the CDR3 reads CASSRSSLGRSYNEQFF. The CDR3 nucleotides are TGTGCCAGCAGCCGCAGCAGTTTAGGGCGCTCCTACAATGAGCAGTTCTTC.

This chain links TRBV7-9 with TRBJ2-3; 11 positions agree with TRBD2. Per germline, CDR1 SEHNR and CDR2 FQNEAQ (reference sequence). V dropped 10 bases and J dropped 1; count of bases not matched to a gene: 10. The CDR3 contains 16 residues. CDR3 in DNA: TGTGCCATCCTGGACAGGGGACTAGCGGGCACAGATACGCAGTATTTT. It is translated as CAILDRGLAGTDTQYF.

This rearrangement joins TRBV6-5 to TRBJ2-3; the match to TRBD1 covers 7 bases. The V gene's germline CDR1 is MNHEY and CDR2 SVGAGI. V was clipped by 4 bases and J by 6 bases; unmatched bases: 4. The CDR3 length is 13 residues. CDR3 DNA: TGTGCCAGCAGTTTCCCGGACAGGGATACGCAGTATTTT. Translated: CASSFPDRDTQYF.

The gene calls are TRBV5-1 and TRBJ2-5; the D is unclear. Germline V CDR1 and CDR2: SGHRS, YFSETQ. The CDR3 spans 16 residues. Trimming pared 0 bases from V and 0 bases from J, leaving 12 bases between. The CDR3 DNA reads TGCGCCAGCAGCTTGGCGTCTCAAACCAACCAAGAGACCCAGTACTTC. Its protein is CASSLASQTNQETQYF.

Concerning this clone: Within the sample, other DNA sequences also encode this same CDR3. The rearrangement joins TRBV30 to TRBJ2-7, with 9 bases aligning to TRBD1. The CDR3 has 14 amino acids. Per germline, CDR1 GTSNPN and CDR2 SVGIG (reference sequence). Trimming removed 0 bases from V and 2 bases from J; junction bases left unmatched: 2. In nucleotides, the CDR3 is TGTGCCTGGAGTGTGGGGACAGGGACCTACGAGCAGTACTTC. It codes for CAWSVGTGTYEQYF.

This chain joins TRBV2 and TRBJ2-5; 9 bases are shared with TRBD1. Looked up from germline, CDR1 is SNHLY and CDR2 is FYNNEI. CDR3 length: 16 amino acids. Trimming removed 5 bases from V and 5 bases from J; junction bases left unmatched: 12. The CDR3 protein is CASSQGQGGWGETQYF. The CDR3 nucleotides read TGTGCCAGCAGTCAGGGACAGGGTGGTTGGGGGGAGACCCAGTACTTC.

For this clone: Other DNA variants within this sample encode the same CDR3. The chain combines TRBV9 with TRBJ2-5; TRBD1 is a possible D gene (5 bases). The ends were cut back, 0 bases at V and 5 bases at J, with 11 bases in the middle. CDR3 length: 14 residues. Germline V gene data show CDR1 as SGDLS and CDR2 as YYNGEE. The CDR3 nucleotides read TGTGCCAGCAGCGTAGGGTGGGGCCGCGAGACCCAGTACTTC. It encodes CASSVGWGRETQYF.

This CDR3 reads CASSLARGDHGYTF. The DNA of the CDR3 is TGTGCCAGCAGCTTAGCCCGCGGGGATCATGGCTACACCTTC. The chain joins TRBV7-9 to TRBJ1-2, with unresolved D. CDR1 is SEHNR, CDR2 FQNEAQ, per germline (reference sequence). V lost 0 bases and J lost 6, with 11 bases in between. CDR3 length: 14 amino acids.

The count of this clone is one. The chain couples TRBV21-1 to TRBJ2-3; the table's D call, TRBD1, was not checked against the DNA. TRBV21-1 is a listed pseudogene. This CDR3 spans 15 amino acids. This chain's CDR3 is CASSIRGNNTDTQYF. The CDR3 DNA follows: TGTGCCAGCAGCATCAGGGGAAACAACACAGATACGCAGTATTTT.

The table lists this clone with a count of one. The sample holds other DNA sequences that translate to the same CDR3. The rearrangement joins TRBV9 to TRBJ2-1; a possible D gene is TRBD2 (5 bases). The CDR3 sequence is 15 residues long. Trimming removed 0 bases from V and 1 base from J, with 8 bases in between. The germline CDR1 and CDR2 sequences are SGDLS and YYNGEE. The DNA for the CDR3 is TGTGCCAGCAGCGTAGCCGGGGAGTCCTACAATGAGCAGTTCTTC. Encoded protein: CASSVAGESYNEQFF.